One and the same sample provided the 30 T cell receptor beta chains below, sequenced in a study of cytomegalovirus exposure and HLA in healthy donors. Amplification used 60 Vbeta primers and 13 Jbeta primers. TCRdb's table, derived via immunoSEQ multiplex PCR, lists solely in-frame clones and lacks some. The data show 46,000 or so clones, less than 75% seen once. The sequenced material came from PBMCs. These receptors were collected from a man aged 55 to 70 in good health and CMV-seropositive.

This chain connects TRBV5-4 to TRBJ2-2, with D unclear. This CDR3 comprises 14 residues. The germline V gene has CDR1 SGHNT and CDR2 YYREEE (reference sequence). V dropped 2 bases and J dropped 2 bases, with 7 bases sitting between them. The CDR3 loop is CASSFGVNTGELFF. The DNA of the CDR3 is TGTGCCAGCAGCTTCGGAGTTAACACCGGGGAGCTGTTTTTT.

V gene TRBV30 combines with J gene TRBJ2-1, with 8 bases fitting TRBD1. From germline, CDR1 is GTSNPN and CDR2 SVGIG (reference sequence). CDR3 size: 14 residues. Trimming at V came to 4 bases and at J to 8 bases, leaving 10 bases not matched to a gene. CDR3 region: CAWKRQGPGDEQFF. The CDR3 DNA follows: TGTGCCTGGAAGCGACAGGGGCCCGGGGATGAGCAGTTCTTC.

CDR3 in DNA: TGTGCCAGCAGTTACTATAGCGGGACGGTCGAGCAGTACTTC. This codes for CASSYYSGTVEQYF. The chain employs TRBV6-5 and TRBJ2-7; 8 bases map to TRBD2. The CDR3 runs to 14 residues. The junction had 5 bases not matched to a gene; V was cut back by 1 base and J by 6 bases. Germline CDR1 MNHEY, CDR2 SVGAGI.

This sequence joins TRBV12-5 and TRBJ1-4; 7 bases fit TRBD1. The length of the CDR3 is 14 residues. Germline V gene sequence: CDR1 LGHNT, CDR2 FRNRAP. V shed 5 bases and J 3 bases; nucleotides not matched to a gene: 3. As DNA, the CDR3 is TGTGCTAGTGGTAGGGGACAGCCTAATGAAAAACTGTTTTTT. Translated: CASGRGQPNEKLFF.

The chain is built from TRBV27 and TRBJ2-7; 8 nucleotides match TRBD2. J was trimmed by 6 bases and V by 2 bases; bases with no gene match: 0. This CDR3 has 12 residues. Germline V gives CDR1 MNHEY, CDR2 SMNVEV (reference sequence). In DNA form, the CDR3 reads TGTGCCAGCAGTTTAGCGGGGGGCGAGCAGTACTTC. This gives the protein CASSLAGGEQYF.

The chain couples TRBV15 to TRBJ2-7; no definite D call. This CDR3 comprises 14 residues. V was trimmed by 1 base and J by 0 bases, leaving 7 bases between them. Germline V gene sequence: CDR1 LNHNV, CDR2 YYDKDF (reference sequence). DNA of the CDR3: TGTGCCACCAGCAGAGGAGGAAACTCCTACGAGCAGTACTTC. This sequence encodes CATSRGGNSYEQYF.

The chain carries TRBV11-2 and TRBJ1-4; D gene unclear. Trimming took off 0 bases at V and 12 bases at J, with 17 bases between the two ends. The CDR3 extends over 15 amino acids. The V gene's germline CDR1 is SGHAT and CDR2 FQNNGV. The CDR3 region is CASSLDGRPVGELFF. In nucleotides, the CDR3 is TGTGCCAGCAGCTTAGATGGGCGGCCCGTGGGAGAACTGTTTTTT.

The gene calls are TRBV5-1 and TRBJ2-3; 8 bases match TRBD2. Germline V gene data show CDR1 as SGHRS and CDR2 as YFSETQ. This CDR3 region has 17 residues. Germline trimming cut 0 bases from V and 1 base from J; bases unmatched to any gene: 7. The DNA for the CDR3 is TGCGCCAGCAGCTTGGCTTTAGAGACTAGCGGCACAGATACGCAGTATTTT. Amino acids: CASSLALETSGTDTQYF.

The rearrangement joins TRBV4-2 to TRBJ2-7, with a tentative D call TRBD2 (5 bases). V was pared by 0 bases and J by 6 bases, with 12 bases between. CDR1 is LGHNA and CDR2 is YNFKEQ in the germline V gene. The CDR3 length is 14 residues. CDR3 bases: TGTGCCAGCAGCCAAGATCAGAAGGAGGTCGAGCAGTACTTC. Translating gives CASSQDQKEVEQYF.

CDR3 nucleotides: TGTGCCAGCAGCCAGACAGGGAATCTGCAGTACTTC. It yields the protein CASSQTGNLQYF. The gene calls are TRBV14 and TRBJ2-7, with 7 bases aligning to TRBD1. The CDR3 is made up of 12 amino acids. From germline, CDR1 is SGHDN and CDR2 FVKESK. V gave up 3 bases and J gave up 9 bases; unmatched junction bases: 5.

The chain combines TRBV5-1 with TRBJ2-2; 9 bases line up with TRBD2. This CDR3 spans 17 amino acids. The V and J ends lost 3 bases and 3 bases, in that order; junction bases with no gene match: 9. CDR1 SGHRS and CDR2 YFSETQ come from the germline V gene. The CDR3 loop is CASSWPREGLDTGELFF. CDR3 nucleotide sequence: TGCGCCAGCAGCTGGCCGCGGGAGGGCCTCGACACCGGGGAGCTGTTTTTT.

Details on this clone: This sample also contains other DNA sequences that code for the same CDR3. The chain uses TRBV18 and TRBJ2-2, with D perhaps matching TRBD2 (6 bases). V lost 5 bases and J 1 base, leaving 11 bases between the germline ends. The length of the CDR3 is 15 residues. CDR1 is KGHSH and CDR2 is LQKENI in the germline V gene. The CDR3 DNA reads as TGTGCCAGCTCATCCGCCGGGGGGAACACCGGGGAGCTGTTTTTT. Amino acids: CASSSAGGNTGELFF.

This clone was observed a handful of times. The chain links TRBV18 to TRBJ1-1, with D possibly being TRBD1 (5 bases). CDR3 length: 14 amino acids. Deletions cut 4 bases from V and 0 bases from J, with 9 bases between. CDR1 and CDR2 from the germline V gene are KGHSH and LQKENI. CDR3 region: CASSLQDMNTEAFF. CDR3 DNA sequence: TGTGCCAGCTCACTACAGGATATGAACACTGAAGCTTTCTTT.

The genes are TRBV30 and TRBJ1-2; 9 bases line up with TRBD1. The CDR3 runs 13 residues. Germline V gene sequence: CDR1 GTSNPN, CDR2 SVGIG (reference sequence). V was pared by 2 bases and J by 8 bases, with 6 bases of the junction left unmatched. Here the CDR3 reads CAWSTQGAWGYTF. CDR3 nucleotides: TGTGCCTGGAGTACACAGGGGGCTTGGGGCTACACCTTC.

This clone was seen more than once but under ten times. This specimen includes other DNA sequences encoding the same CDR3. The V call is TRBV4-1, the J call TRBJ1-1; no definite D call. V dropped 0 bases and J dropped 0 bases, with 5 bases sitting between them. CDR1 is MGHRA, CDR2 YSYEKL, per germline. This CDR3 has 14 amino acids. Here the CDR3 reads CASSQESLNTEAFF. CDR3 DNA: TGCGCCAGCAGCCAAGAGTCCTTGAACACTGAAGCTTTCTTT.

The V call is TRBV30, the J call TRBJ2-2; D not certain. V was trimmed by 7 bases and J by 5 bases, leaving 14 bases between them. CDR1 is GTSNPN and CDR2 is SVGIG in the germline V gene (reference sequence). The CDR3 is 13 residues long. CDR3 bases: TGTGCCTTCTACGTTCGTCGGACCGGGGAGCTGTTTTTT. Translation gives CAFYVRRTGELFF.

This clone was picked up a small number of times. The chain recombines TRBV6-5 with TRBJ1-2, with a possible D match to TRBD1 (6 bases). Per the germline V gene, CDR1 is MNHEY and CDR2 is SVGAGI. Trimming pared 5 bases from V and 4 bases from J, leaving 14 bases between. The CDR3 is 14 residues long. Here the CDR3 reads CASSRQAITYGYTF. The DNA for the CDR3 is TGTGCCAGCAGTCGACAGGCAATAACCTATGGCTACACCTTC.

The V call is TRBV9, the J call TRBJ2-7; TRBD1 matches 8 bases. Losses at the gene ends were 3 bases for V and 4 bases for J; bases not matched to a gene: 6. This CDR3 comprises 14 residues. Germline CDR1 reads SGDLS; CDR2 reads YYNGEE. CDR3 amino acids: CASSEGQGRYEQYF. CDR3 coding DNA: TGTGCCAGCAGCGAAGGACAGGGAAGGTACGAGCAGTACTTC.

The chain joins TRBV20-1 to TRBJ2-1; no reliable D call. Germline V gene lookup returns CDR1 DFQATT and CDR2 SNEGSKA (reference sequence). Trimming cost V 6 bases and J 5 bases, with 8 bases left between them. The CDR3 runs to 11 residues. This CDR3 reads CSARPDNEQFF. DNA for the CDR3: TGCAGTGCGCGCCCGGACAATGAGCAGTTCTTC.

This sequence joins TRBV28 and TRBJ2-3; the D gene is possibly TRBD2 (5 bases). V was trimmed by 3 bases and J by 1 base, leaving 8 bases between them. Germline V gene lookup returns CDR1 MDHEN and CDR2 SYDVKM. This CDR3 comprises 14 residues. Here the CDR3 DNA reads TGTGCCAGCAGTTTGAGGCGGGGCACAGATACGCAGTATTTT. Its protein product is CASSLRRGTDTQYF.

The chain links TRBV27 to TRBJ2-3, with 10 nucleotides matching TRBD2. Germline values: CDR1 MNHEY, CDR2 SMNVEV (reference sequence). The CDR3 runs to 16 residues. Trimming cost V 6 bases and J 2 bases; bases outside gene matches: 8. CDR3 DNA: TGTGCCAGCAGAGTCCTAGCGGGAGAGTTCACAGATACGCAGTATTTT. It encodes CASRVLAGEFTDTQYF.

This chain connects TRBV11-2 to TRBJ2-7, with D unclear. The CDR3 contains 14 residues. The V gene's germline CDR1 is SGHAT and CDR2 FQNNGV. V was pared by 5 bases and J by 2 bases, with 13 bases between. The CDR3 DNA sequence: TGTGCCAGCAGCCCAGACCACTATGCCTACGAGCAGTACTTC. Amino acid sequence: CASSPDHYAYEQYF.

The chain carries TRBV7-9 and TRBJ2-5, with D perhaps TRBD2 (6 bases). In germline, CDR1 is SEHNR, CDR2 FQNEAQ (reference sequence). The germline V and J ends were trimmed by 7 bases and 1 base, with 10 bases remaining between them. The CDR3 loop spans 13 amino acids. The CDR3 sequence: CASMAGFQETQYF. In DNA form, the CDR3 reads TGTGCCAGCATGGCGGGATTCCAAGAGACCCAGTACTTC.

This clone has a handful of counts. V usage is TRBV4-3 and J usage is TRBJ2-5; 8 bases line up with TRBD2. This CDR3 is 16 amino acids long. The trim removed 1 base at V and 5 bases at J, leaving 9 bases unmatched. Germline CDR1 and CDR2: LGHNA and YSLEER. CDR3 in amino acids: CASSQGTSGDRETQYF. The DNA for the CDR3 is TGCGCCAGCAGCCAAGGAACTAGCGGAGACCGGGAGACCCAGTACTTC.

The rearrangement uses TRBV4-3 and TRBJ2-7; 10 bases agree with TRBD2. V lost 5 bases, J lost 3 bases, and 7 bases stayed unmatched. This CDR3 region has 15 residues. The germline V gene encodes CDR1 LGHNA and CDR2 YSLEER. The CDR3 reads CASSKGTSEFYEQYF. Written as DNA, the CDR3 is TGCGCCAGCAGCAAGGGGACTAGCGAATTCTACGAGCAGTACTTC.

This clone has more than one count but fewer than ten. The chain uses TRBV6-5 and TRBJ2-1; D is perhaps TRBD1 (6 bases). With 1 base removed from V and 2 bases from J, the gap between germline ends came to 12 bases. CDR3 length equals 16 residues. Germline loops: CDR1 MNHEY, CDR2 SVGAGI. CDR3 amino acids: CASSYLDSEPYNEQFF. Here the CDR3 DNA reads TGTGCCAGCAGTTACTTGGACAGCGAGCCCTACAATGAGCAGTTCTTC.

The CDR3 sequence: CASSPEQGFSYNEQFF. In nucleotides, the CDR3 is TGTGCCAGCTCACCGGAACAGGGCTTCTCCTACAATGAGCAGTTCTTC. The chain is built from TRBV18 and TRBJ2-1, with D possibly being TRBD1 (6 bases). The CDR3 runs 16 residues. Germline V lookup: CDR1 KGHSH, CDR2 LQKENI. Trimming took 3 bases from V and 0 from J, leaving 12 bases between them.

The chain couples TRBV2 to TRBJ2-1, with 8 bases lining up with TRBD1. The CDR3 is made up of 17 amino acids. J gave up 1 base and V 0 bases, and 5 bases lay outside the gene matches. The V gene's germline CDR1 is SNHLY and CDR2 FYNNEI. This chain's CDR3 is CASSEAGTGLSYNEQFF. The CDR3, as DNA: TGTGCCAGCAGTGAAGCGGGGACAGGACTGTCCTACAATGAGCAGTTCTTC.

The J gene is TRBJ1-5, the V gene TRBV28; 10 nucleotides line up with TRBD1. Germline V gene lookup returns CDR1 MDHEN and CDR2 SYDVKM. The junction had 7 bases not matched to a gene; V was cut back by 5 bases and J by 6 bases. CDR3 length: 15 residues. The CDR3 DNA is TGTGCCAGCAGTCCTTGGACAGGGGGTGGTCAGCCCCAGCATTTT. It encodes CASSPWTGGGQPQHF.

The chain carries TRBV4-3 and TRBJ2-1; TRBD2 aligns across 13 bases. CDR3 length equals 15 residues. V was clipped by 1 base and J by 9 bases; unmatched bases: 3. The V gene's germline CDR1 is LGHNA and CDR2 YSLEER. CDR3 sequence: CASSQGLAGGREQFF. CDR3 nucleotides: TGCGCCAGCAGCCAAGGACTAGCGGGAGGTCGTGAGCAGTTCTTC.